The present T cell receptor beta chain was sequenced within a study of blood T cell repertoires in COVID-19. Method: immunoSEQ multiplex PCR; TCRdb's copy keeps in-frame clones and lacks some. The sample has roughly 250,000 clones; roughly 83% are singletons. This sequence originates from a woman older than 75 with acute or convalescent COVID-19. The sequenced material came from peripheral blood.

CDR3 protein: CASSPRENTIYF. The CDR3 DNA reads as TGTGCCAGCAGTCCGAGGGAAAACACCATATATTTT. The chain uses TRBV28 and TRBJ1-3; D is ambiguous. Trimming took off 5 bases at V and 6 bases at J, with 8 bases between the two ends. Germline V gene data show CDR1 as MDHEN and CDR2 as SYDVKM. The CDR3 extends over 12 amino acids. The full variable domain, with the rest looked up from reference TRBV28 and TRBJ1-3, is DVKVTQSSRYLVKRTGEKVFLECVQDMDHENMFWYRQDPGLGLRLIYFSYDVKMKEKGDIPEGYSVSREKKERFSLILESASTNQTSMYLCASSPRENTIYFGEGSWLTVV.